This TCR beta chain is from a study of T cells in Graves' hyperthyroidism and ophthalmopathy. This clonotype was observed many times. RNA transcripts yielded amplified TCR beta CDR3 regions. The primer set for the first-round RT-PCR of the TCR CDR3 was HTBI. Each CDR3 protein gets one entry after TCRdb re-called the multiplex PCR reads with MiXCR. The sample yields 110,000 to 150,000 distinct CDR3 sequences, over 20% seen once. This CDR3 comprises 14 residues. Trimming cost V 2 bases and J 6 bases, with 12 bases left between them. The germline V gene encodes CDR1 SGHRS and CDR2 YFSETQ. This TCR derives from a woman between 50 and 59 years old with Graves' hyperthyroidism that later progressed to Graves' ophthalmopathy. The chain links TRBV5-1 to TRBJ2-1; tentatively, D is TRBD1 (6 bases). What was sequenced was blood. CDR3 residues: CASSLQGLSNEQFF. In nucleotides, the CDR3 is TGCGCCAGCAGCTTACAGGGCCTTAGCAATGAGCAGTTCTTC.